Below are 27 T cell receptor beta chains sequenced from a single sample in a study of radiotherapy plus CTLA-4 blockade in lung cancer. The assay was immunoSEQ multiplex PCR, and TCRdb's table has in-frame clones only and misses some. The data hold tens of thousands of clones, with approximately 84% observed a single time. Here the sequenced sample was peripheral blood, taken from a patient treated with radiotherapy plus ipilimumab. The receptor source for this set is a human donor with non-small cell lung cancer whose response to radiotherapy plus ipilimumab could not be evaluated.

To note about this clone: Distinct nucleotide sequences in the sample also encode this CDR3. CDR3 sequence: CASSLGRNTEAFF. The CDR3 nucleotides read TGTGCCAGCAGCTTAGGCAGGAACACTGAAGCTTTCTTT. The chain is built from TRBV7-2 and TRBJ1-1; D unclear. V dropped 1 base and J dropped 1 base, with 4 bases sitting between them. This CDR3 has 13 amino acids. Germline V gene data show CDR1 as SGHTA and CDR2 as FQGNSA.

The chain links TRBV15 to TRBJ2-3; the match to TRBD2 covers 14 bases. CDR1 is LNHNV and CDR2 is YYDKDF in the germline V gene (reference sequence). V shed 3 bases, J shed 5 bases, and the junction held 7 bases outside the gene matches. This CDR3 region has 17 residues. CDR3 DNA: TGTGCCACCAGCAGGGGACTAGCGGGAGTCTTGGGAGATACGCAGTATTTT. Protein sequence: CATSRGLAGVLGDTQYF.

The J gene is TRBJ1-1, the V gene TRBV28; D gene uncertain. CDR1 is MDHEN, CDR2 SYDVKM, per germline. The CDR3 runs to 15 residues. Trimming removed 3 bases at V and 1 base at J, with 12 bases between. This CDR3 is CASSLLRVANTEAFF. In DNA, the CDR3 is TGTGCCAGCAGTTTGCTCCGGGTCGCGAACACTGAAGCTTTCTTT.

The chain recombines TRBV7-6 with TRBJ2-1; 8 nucleotides match TRBD2. CDR1 SGHVS and CDR2 FNYEAQ come from the germline V gene. The CDR3 is made up of 15 amino acids. J was trimmed by 5 bases and V by 2 bases; bases with no gene match: 5. The CDR3 here is CASSLLAGTNNEQFF. The CDR3 DNA sequence: TGTGCCAGCAGCTTACTAGCGGGTACCAACAATGAGCAGTTCTTC.

This clone was recorded once. The CDR3: CASSWGTGNSYNEQFF. The CDR3 region has the DNA TGTGCCAGCAGCTGGGGGACAGGGAACTCCTACAATGAGCAGTTCTTC. The chain couples TRBV5-8 to TRBJ2-1; 9 positions agree with TRBD1. Germline loops: CDR1 SGHTS, CDR2 YDEGEE. V was pared by 3 bases and J by 0 bases, with 4 bases of the junction left unmatched. The CDR3 contains 16 residues.

The chain combines TRBV19 with TRBJ2-7; tentatively, D is TRBD1 (5 bases). The CDR3 covers 15 residues. The V gene's germline CDR1 is LNHDA and CDR2 SQIVND (reference sequence). V gave up 1 base and J gave up 3 bases, with 13 bases separating them. This chain's CDR3 is CASSIVGQANYEQYF. The CDR3 DNA is TGTGCCAGTAGTATAGTAGGACAAGCCAACTACGAGCAGTACTTC.

The genes are TRBV7-6 and TRBJ2-5, with a tentative D call TRBD1 (6 bases). V gave up 6 bases and J gave up 3 bases, with 17 bases separating them. This CDR3 contains 15 residues. CDR1 and CDR2 (germline): SGHVS, FNYEAQ. The CDR3 region is CASSPPGQLEETQYF. The CDR3 region has the DNA TGTGCCAGCAGTCCCCCCGGACAGCTGGAAGAGACCCAGTACTTC.

The chain employs TRBV19 and TRBJ1-3; D remains ambiguous. The ends were cut back, 3 bases at V and 4 bases at J, with 4 bases in the middle. Germline lookup yields CDR1 LNHDA and CDR2 SQIVND (reference sequence). This CDR3 has 12 amino acids. CDR3 residues: CASSMRGNTIYF. CDR3 coding DNA: TGTGCCAGTAGTATGAGGGGAAACACCATATATTTT.

A note on this clone: Other nucleotide sequences in the sample specify the same CDR3. The rearrangement joins TRBV7-2 to TRBJ2-7; 14 nucleotides agree with TRBD2. The CDR3 sequence is 16 residues long. CDR1 is SGHTA, CDR2 FQGNSA, per germline. V gave up 5 bases and J gave up 5 bases; unmatched junction bases: 8. The CDR3 region is CASSTNRGLAGDEQYF. In DNA, the CDR3 is TGTGCCAGCAGCACCAACAGGGGACTAGCGGGAGACGAGCAGTACTTC. Full variable domain (missing parts from reference TRBV7-2 and TRBJ2-7): GAGVSQSPSNKVTEKGKDVELRCDPISGHTALYWYRQSLGQGLEFLIYFQGNSAPDKSGLPSDRFSAERTGGSVSTLTIQRTQQEDSAVYLCASSTNRGLAGDEQYFGPGTRLTVT.

A few counts support this clone. The chain uses TRBV29-1 and TRBJ2-2; 9 bases fit TRBD1. Germline V CDR1 and CDR2: SQVTM, ANQGSEA. The trim removed 7 bases at V and 4 bases at J, leaving 10 bases unmatched. This CDR3 is built from 15 residues. The CDR3 loop is CSAGTGTAGTGELFF. CDR3 nucleotide sequence: TGCAGCGCAGGGACAGGGACCGCGGGCACCGGGGAGCTGTTTTTT.

The V and J genes are TRBV10-2 and TRBJ2-7; 10 nucleotides agree with TRBD1. This CDR3 region has 14 residues. The germline V gene encodes CDR1 WSHSY and CDR2 SAAADI. Trimming took 4 bases from V and 4 from J; bases not matched to a gene: 4. The CDR3 DNA is TGCGCCAGCAGTGGACAGGGGGCTTTGTACGAGCAGTACTTC. It translates to CASSGQGALYEQYF.

The V call is TRBV28, the J call TRBJ2-7; D perhaps matches TRBD1 (7 bases). V lost 2 bases, J lost 1 base, and 12 bases lay in between. CDR1 and CDR2 from the germline V gene are MDHEN and SYDVKM. The CDR3 contains 15 residues. The CDR3 protein is CASSLGGGYSYEQYF. CDR3 DNA sequence: TGTGCCAGCAGTTTAGGAGGGGGCTATTCCTACGAGCAGTACTTC. The full variable domain, in which reference TRBV28 and TRBJ2-7 provide the parts outside the CDR3, is DVKVTQSSRYLVKRTGEKVFLECVQDMDHENMFWYRQDPGLGLRLIYFSYDVKMKEKGDIPEGYSVSREKKERFSLILESASTNQTSMYLCASSLGGGYSYEQYFGPGTRLTVT.

The chain is built from TRBV5-4 and TRBJ2-1, with 10 bases fitting TRBD2. CDR3 length: 16 amino acids. After removal of 0 bases from V and 7 bases from J, the junction contained 7 bases not matched to a gene. Germline CDR1 reads SGHNT; CDR2 reads YYREEE (reference sequence). The CDR3 bases are TGTGCCAGCAGCTTGGGTCGGACTAGCGGAGGGAATGAGCAGTTCTTC. It translates to CASSLGRTSGGNEQFF. Drawing the rest from reference TRBV5-4 and TRBJ2-1, the complete variable domain is ETGVTQSPTHLIKTRGQQVTLRCSSQSGHNTVSWYQQALGQGPQFIFQYYREEENGRGNFPPRFSGLQFPNYSSELNVNALELDDSALYLCASSLGRTSGGNEQFFGPGTRLTVL.

This clone was seen a handful of times. Here the CDR3 reads CASSWTGVLPNTEAFF. CDR3 coding DNA: TGTGCCAGCAGCTGGACAGGGGTTTTACCGAACACTGAAGCTTTCTTT. J is TRBJ1-1 and V is TRBV5-6, with 9 nucleotides matching TRBD1. The V gene's germline CDR1 is SGHDT and CDR2 YYEEEE. V trimming: 3 bases; J trimming: 1 base; junction bases outside the gene matches: 7. The CDR3 runs 16 residues.

This chain connects TRBV28 to TRBJ1-5; 8 nucleotides align to TRBD1. With V trimmed by 5 bases and J by 4 bases, 7 bases remained unmatched. The CDR3 length is 15 residues. CDR1 is MDHEN, CDR2 SYDVKM, per germline. CDR3 DNA sequence: TGTGCCAGCAGTCCCCGGACAGGGCTAAATCAGCCCCAGCATTTT. This sequence encodes CASSPRTGLNQPQHF. The entire variable domain, with the rest obtained from reference TRBV28 and TRBJ1-5, is as follows: DVKVTQSSRYLVKRTGEKVFLECVQDMDHENMFWYRQDPGLGLRLIYFSYDVKMKEKGDIPEGYSVSREKKERFSLILESASTNQTSMYLCASSPRTGLNQPQHFGDGTRLSIL.

The J gene is TRBJ2-7, the V gene TRBV6-1; 9 bases line up with TRBD1. The V segment lost 4 bases and the J segment 7 bases; nucleotides outside the gene matches: 8. Germline-derived CDR1 and CDR2 are MNHNS and SASEGT. CDR3 length: 14 residues. In DNA, the CDR3 is TGTGCCAGCAGTGCACAGGGGGCCGTTATTGAGCAGTACTTC. Translation gives CASSAQGAVIEQYF.

The V call is TRBV19, the J call TRBJ1-1, with D possibly TRBD1 on 6 matching bases. Deletions cut 6 bases from V and 3 bases from J, with 20 bases between. This CDR3 contains 16 residues. Germline V lookup: CDR1 LNHDA, CDR2 SQIVND (reference sequence). In nucleotides, the CDR3 is TGTGCCAGTAGAGATACAGGGAATATTTATGACACTGAAGCTTTCTTT. The encoded protein is CASRDTGNIYDTEAFF.

The V call is TRBV29-1, the J call TRBJ1-2, with 8 bases aligning to TRBD1. Germline CDR1 is SQVTM and CDR2 is ANQGSEA. J gave up 5 bases and V 8 bases, and 13 bases lay outside the gene matches. The CDR3 covers 14 residues. CDR3 in amino acids: CSTSGTGAYYGYTF. The CDR3 nucleotides are TGCAGCACATCCGGGACAGGTGCTTATTATGGCTACACCTTC.

The V and J genes are TRBV7-6 and TRBJ1-5; 9 nucleotides match TRBD1. The CDR3 runs 15 residues. Germline CDR1 reads SGHVS; CDR2 reads FNYEAQ. The junction had 3 bases not matched to a gene; V was cut back by 1 base and J by 5 bases. The CDR3 nucleotides are TGTGCCAGCAGCTTAGGGGACAGGGTAGATCAGCCCCAGCATTTT. This gives the protein CASSLGDRVDQPQHF.

V usage is TRBV4-1 and J usage is TRBJ2-7, with a tentative D call TRBD1 (6 bases). V was clipped by 1 base and J by 3 bases, with 13 bases between them. The CDR3 has 15 amino acids. Germline lookup yields CDR1 MGHRA and CDR2 YSYEKL. For the CDR3, the DNA is TGCGCCAGCAGCCAAGTTGGCAGGGGAGACTACGAGCAGTACTTC. Translating gives CASSQVGRGDYEQYF.

This clone came up once. V and J are TRBV7-2 and TRBJ2-7, with TRBD2 identical over 12 bases. Germline trimming cut 3 bases from V and 4 bases from J; bases unmatched to any gene: 16. CDR1 is SGHTA and CDR2 is FQGNSA in the germline V gene. This CDR3 contains 19 residues. CDR3 sequence (DNA): TGTGCCAGCAGCTTCCCACCGGGACTAGCGGGCCCCTCGGTGTACGAGCAGTACTTC. Translated: CASSFPPGLAGPSVYEQYF.

This chain uses TRBV6-5 with TRBJ1-2; D gene uncertain. Germline V CDR1 and CDR2: MNHEY, SVGAGI. The germline V and J ends were trimmed by 5 bases and 3 bases, with 7 bases remaining between them. This CDR3 comprises 12 residues. The CDR3 reads CASSESYYGYTF. CDR3 DNA sequence: TGTGCCAGCAGTGAGAGTTACTATGGCTACACCTTC.

The chain couples TRBV28 to TRBJ1-2; 10 nucleotides match TRBD1. The germline gives CDR1 MDHEN, CDR2 SYDVKM. The V and J ends lost 6 bases and 4 bases, in that order; junction bases with no gene match: 11. The CDR3 covers 16 residues. The CDR3 DNA follows: TGTGCCAGCAGGCACCGGGACAGGGGTCTTCTCTATGGCTACACCTTC. Its translation is CASRHRDRGLLYGYTF.

This rearrangement joins TRBV5-1 to TRBJ1-1; the D is unclear. The CDR3 has 14 residues. In germline, CDR1 is SGHRS, CDR2 YFSETQ. V dropped 6 bases and J dropped 1 base, with 13 bases sitting between them. CDR3 sequence: CASTISVGNTEAFF. CDR3 sequence (DNA): TGCGCCAGCACCATTTCCGTCGGGAACACTGAAGCTTTCTTT.

CDR3 loop: CASRSQKLSGTEAFF. In nucleotides, the CDR3 is TGTGCCAGCAGAAGCCAAAAACTGTCGGGCACTGAAGCTTTCTTT. The chain links TRBV25-1 to TRBJ1-1; no definite D call. CDR3 size: 15 residues. Germline V gene sequence: CDR1 MGHDK, CDR2 SYGVNS. V lost 6 bases and J 4 bases, leaving 18 bases between the germline ends.

The chain has TRBV14 and TRBJ2-5, with D hard to call. This CDR3 contains 13 residues. CDR1 and CDR2 from the germline V gene are SGHDN and FVKESK. V shed 4 bases and J shed 1 base, with 7 bases lying between them. The chain's CDR3 is CASSRTVQETQYF. In DNA, the CDR3 is TGTGCCAGCAGCCGCACGGTCCAAGAGACCCAGTACTTC.

J is TRBJ2-3 and V is TRBV27; D gene ambiguous. Trimming took off 5 bases at V and 3 bases at J, with 9 bases between the two ends. CDR1 is MNHEY and CDR2 is SMNVEV in the germline V gene (reference sequence). The CDR3 runs to 13 residues. The DNA for the CDR3 is TGTGCCAGCAGTCCCCTTTTGACAGATACGCAGTATTTT. This gives the protein CASSPLLTDTQYF.